The present entry profiles one T cell receptor beta chain with its context. Urothelial carcinoma affected the patients, and it was locally advanced or metastatic. The data are from a study of PD-L1 blockade in urothelial cancer. Across the study: In about 2014 therapy began: atezolizumab 1,200 mg intravenously every 3 weeks. Prior exposure to chemotherapy in patients amounted to 0 to 3 regimens received.

Losses at the gene ends were 1 base for V and 3 bases for J; bases not matched to a gene: 11. This CDR3 is built from 17 residues. Germline V gene data show CDR1 as SGHRS and CDR2 as YFSETQ. TCRdb's copy holds only in-frame clones and misses some; the assay was immunoSEQ multiplex PCR. Of 71,000 or so clones in the sample, approximately 91% were seen once. The clonotype comes from a man aged 55 to 70 with urothelial cancer. The chain links TRBV5-1 to TRBJ2-7; 9 bases align to TRBD1. The material sequenced was PBMCs, taken around atezolizumab (anti-PD-L1) treatment. CDR3 protein: CASSLQGQGLIVYEQYF. In DNA, the CDR3 is TGCGCCAGCAGCTTGCAGGGACAGGGCCTAATCGTCTACGAGCAGTACTTC.